These 22 T cell receptor beta chains were all obtained from the same sample, sequenced in a study of T cell responses to AZD1222 COVID-19 vaccine. Method: immunoSEQ multiplex PCR; TCRdb's copy keeps in-frame clones and lacks some. Of 100,000 to 130,000 clones detected, roughly 84% appear once; the ten largest clones hold approximately 3%. The sample here was peripheral blood, taken on day 0 of AZD1222 vaccination. Every receptor here comes from an adult in good health.

This chain joins TRBV15 and TRBJ1-6, with TRBD1 identical over 7 bases. Germline trimming cut 0 bases from V and 10 bases from J; bases unmatched to any gene: 6. This CDR3 spans 15 amino acids. CDR1 is LNHNV and CDR2 is YYDKDF in the germline V gene (reference sequence). The CDR3 region is CATSRDLAGGSPLHF. In nucleotides, the CDR3 is TGTGCCACCAGCAGAGATCTGGCAGGGGGGTCACCCCTCCACTTT.

The chain combines TRBV18 with TRBJ2-5; 9 nucleotides match TRBD2. Trimming at V came to 2 bases and at J to 2 bases, leaving 9 bases not matched to a gene. CDR1 is KGHSH and CDR2 is LQKENI in the germline V gene. This CDR3 has 17 residues. The CDR3 region has the DNA TGTGCCAGCTCACCAGTTGCGGCGCGGGGGGGGCAAGAGACCCAGTACTTC. This encodes CASSPVAARGGQETQYF.

This sequence joins TRBV5-1 and TRBJ1-3; a possible D gene is TRBD1 (6 bases). Looked up from germline, CDR1 is SGHRS and CDR2 is YFSETQ. There are 16 residues in the CDR3. V was clipped by 1 base and J by 0 bases, with 11 bases between them. The CDR3 bases are TGCGCCAGCAGCTTGACAGGGTCCCTCTCTGGAAACACCATATATTTT. Residues: CASSLTGSLSGNTIYF.

The V gene is TRBV6-4, the J gene TRBJ2-3; 8 bases match TRBD2. The CDR3 has 16 residues. From germline, CDR1 is MRHNA and CDR2 SNTAGT. With 0 bases clipped from V and 2 bases from J, the junction kept 4 bases outside the gene matches. The CDR3 DNA reads as TGTGCCAGCAGTGACTCCCCGGGGGGGCACACAGATACGCAGTATTTT. This translates into CASSDSPGGHTDTQYF.

J is TRBJ1-2 and V is TRBV6-5, with TRBD1 matching 12 bases. CDR3 length: 16 amino acids. Trimming cost V 2 bases and J 8 bases; bases outside gene matches: 9. CDR1 is MNHEY, CDR2 SVGAGI, per germline. CDR3 sequence: CASSYPSGQGARGYTF. CDR3 in DNA: TGTGCCAGCAGTTACCCTTCGGGACAGGGGGCCAGGGGCTACACCTTC.

This clone was recorded a few times. This sample includes further DNA sequences coding for the same CDR3. V and J are TRBV28 and TRBJ1-4, with TRBD1 matching over 9 bases. CDR1 is MDHEN, CDR2 SYDVKM, per germline. J was trimmed by 5 bases and V by 8 bases; bases with no gene match: 9. The CDR3 contains 15 residues. This CDR3 reads CASSSPGTGNEKLFF. The DNA of the CDR3 is TGTGCCAGCTCATCCCCCGGGACAGGGAATGAAAAACTGTTTTTT.

The chain is built from TRBV5-1 and TRBJ1-5, with TRBD1 matching over 7 bases. J gave up 7 bases and V 3 bases, and 10 bases lay outside the gene matches. This CDR3 comprises 15 residues. The V gene's germline CDR1 is SGHRS and CDR2 YFSETQ. The CDR3 DNA sequence: TGCGCCAGCAGCTGGGGTGACAGGGCCGGCCAGCCCCAGCATTTT. Translating it yields CASSWGDRAGQPQHF.

The rearrangement links TRBV5-4 to TRBJ1-2; D not certain. This CDR3 comprises 15 residues. Trimming took off 4 bases at V and 1 base at J, with 14 bases between the two ends. Germline CDR1 is SGHNT and CDR2 is YYREEE (reference sequence). The CDR3: CASSPGPSINYGYTF. The CDR3, as DNA: TGTGCCAGCAGCCCCGGACCAAGTATTAACTATGGCTACACCTTC. Looking up the rest from reference TRBV5-4 and TRBJ1-2 gives the full variable domain: ETGVTQSPTHLIKTRGQQVTLRCSSQSGHNTVSWYQQALGQGPQFIFQYYREEENGRGNFPPRFSGLQFPNYSSELNVNALELDDSALYLCASSPGPSINYGYTFGSGTRLTVV.

The rearrangement links TRBV5-4 to TRBJ2-5; weak D call: TRBD1 (6 bases). V was pared by 3 bases and J by 5 bases, with 11 bases between. Germline V gene data show CDR1 as SGHNT and CDR2 as YYREEE (reference sequence). This CDR3 has 13 residues. The CDR3 loop reads CASSSRGSETQYF. CDR3 DNA: TGTGCCAGCAGCTCCAGGGGATCGGAGACCCAGTACTTC.

V and J are TRBV5-4 and TRBJ1-1; unclear D gene. Per germline, CDR1 SGHNT and CDR2 YYREEE (reference sequence). Trimming cost V 4 bases and J 0 bases, with 13 bases left between them. This CDR3 is 15 amino acids long. The CDR3 reads CASSPSRTVNTEAFF. As DNA, the CDR3 is TGTGCCAGCAGCCCCAGCCGGACGGTGAACACTGAAGCTTTCTTT.

The rearrangement joins TRBV6-5 to TRBJ1-4; D might be TRBD1 (5 bases). V lost 1 base and J 0 bases, leaving 9 bases between the germline ends. There are 16 residues in the CDR3. CDR1 is MNHEY, CDR2 SVGAGI, per germline. The CDR3 region has the DNA TGTGCCAGCAGTTACTTTGGCAGGGCAACTAATGAAAAACTGTTTTTT. Amino acid sequence: CASSYFGRATNEKLFF.

The chain links TRBV4-1 to TRBJ1-1; TRBD1 is a possible D gene (5 bases). The CDR3 runs to 20 residues. Trimming left V 3 bases short and J 5 bases short, with 31 bases between. From germline, CDR1 is MGHRA and CDR2 YSYEKL. CDR3 protein: CASSQAPPGGGDGPWTEAFF. CDR3 bases: TGCGCCAGCAGCCAGGCTCCCCCTGGGGGGGGAGATGGTCCTTGGACTGAAGCTTTCTTT.

J is TRBJ2-3 and V is TRBV18; D is possibly TRBD1 (6 bases). V dropped 2 bases and J dropped 2 bases, with 11 bases sitting between them. The length of the CDR3 is 15 residues. Germline CDR1 KGHSH, CDR2 LQKENI. The CDR3 protein is CASSPNRVSTDTQYF. DNA for the CDR3: TGTGCCAGCTCACCAAACAGGGTTTCCACAGATACGCAGTATTTT.

The genes are TRBV10-1 and TRBJ2-7; D may correspond to TRBD1 or TRBD2 (5 bases each). The CDR3 has 14 residues. Germline CDR1 and CDR2: WNHNN and SYGVQD (reference sequence). The germline V and J ends were trimmed by 6 bases and 0 bases, with 12 bases remaining between them. CDR3 nucleotides: TGCGCCAGCAGCCGGGACGTTAGCTCCTACGAGCAGTACTTC. Protein: CASSRDVSSYEQYF.

In DNA, the CDR3 is TGCAGTGCTAGTAGGGGGGGCCCAGATACGCAGTATTTT. Translation gives CSASRGGPDTQYF. V gene TRBV20-1 combines with J gene TRBJ2-3; the D gene is possibly TRBD2 (7 bases). The germline gives CDR1 DFQATT, CDR2 SNEGSKA (reference sequence). The CDR3 sequence is 13 residues long. The V gene lost 3 bases and the J gene lost 4 bases, with 11 bases spanning the gap.

This chain connects TRBV6-5 to TRBJ1-2; 8 nucleotides agree with TRBD1. Losses at the gene ends were 5 bases for V and 4 bases for J; bases not matched to a gene: 0. Germline V CDR1 and CDR2: MNHEY, SVGAGI. This CDR3 comprises 12 residues. The CDR3 sequence is CASSTGGYGYTF. CDR3 DNA: TGTGCCAGCAGTACAGGGGGCTATGGCTACACCTTC.

The chain is built from TRBV5-8 and TRBJ2-5; 7 nucleotides match TRBD2. Germline trimming cut 0 bases from V and 4 bases from J; bases unmatched to any gene: 12. Germline CDR1 is SGHTS and CDR2 is YDEGEE. CDR3 size: 17 residues. The CDR3 DNA sequence: TGTGCCAGCAGCTTGGTCGGGACTACCACGCGGGGAGAGACCCAGTACTTC. Translating gives CASSLVGTTTRGETQYF.

The chain recombines TRBV13 with TRBJ2-3; either TRBD1 or TRBD2 may fit D (5 bases each). The CDR3 sequence is 14 residues long. Per germline, CDR1 PRHDT and CDR2 FYEKMQ (reference sequence). V lost 6 bases to trimming and J lost 4 bases, with 14 bases between them. The CDR3 DNA follows: TGTGCCAGCAGGAGTCGGGGCAGCGCAGATACGCAGTATTTT. Translated: CASRSRGSADTQYF.

CDR3 sequence (DNA): TGCACCAGCAGCCAAGATTACAGTCGGCCCACTGAAGCTTTCTTT. Residues: CTSSQDYSRPTEAFF. The rearrangement joins TRBV1 to TRBJ1-1; the table's D gene call, TRBD1, was not cross checked with the DNA. TRBV1 is tagged as a pseudogene. This CDR3 has 15 amino acids.

This chain uses TRBV4-1 with TRBJ1-5, with D unresolved. CDR1 and CDR2 (germline): MGHRA, YSYEKL. Between the trimmed V and J ends, which lost 1 base and 6 bases, there was a span of 4 bases. This CDR3 is built from 12 residues. The CDR3 loop reads CASSQGAQPQHF. CDR3 nucleotide sequence: TGCGCCAGCAGCCAAGGGGCTCAGCCCCAGCATTTT.

The chain combines TRBV7-2 with TRBJ2-3; no reliable D call. This CDR3 contains 12 residues. Trimming cost V 4 bases and J 6 bases, with 8 bases left between them. CDR1 and CDR2 (germline): SGHTA, FQGNSA. The CDR3 nucleotides read TGTGCCAGCAGCTCTTATGGGGATACGCAGTATTTT. This codes for CASSSYGDTQYF.

The chain uses TRBV7-2 and TRBJ1-1; D is unresolved. Trimming stripped 4 bases from V and 4 bases from J, with 10 bases between. There are 13 residues in the CDR3. Germline V gives CDR1 SGHTA, CDR2 FQGNSA. CDR3 nucleotides: TGTGCCAGCAGCTCCCAATGGGGCACTGAAGCTTTCTTT. Its protein product is CASSSQWGTEAFF.